Listed below are T cell receptor beta chains from one sample, sequenced in a study of T cell clusters in autoimmune cytopenias. TCRdb reworked the multiplex PCR reads into one entry per CDR3 protein, no DNA. This sample's clone table lists around 8,200 distinct CDR3 sequences. The sequenced material came from peripheral blood. All receptors derive from a human donor with an autoimmune cytopenia or autoimmune hepatitis (not recorded which). CDR3s include the opening cysteine and the closing phenylalanine or tryptophan. Some rows have no size entry. The others give once, few or many, or a class for an expanded clone.

clone_size	v_call	j_call	cdr3_aa
-	TRBV6-1	TRBJ2-1	CASSPDRGSYNEQFF
medium-sized	TRBV6-5	TRBJ2-7	CASSYVARSYEQYF
-	TRBV12-3/TRBV12-4	TRBJ2-3	CASSLRGLAGGADTQYF
medium-sized	TRBV5-6	TRBJ1-5	CASSLWGQGNQPQHF
medium-sized	TRBV30	TRBJ2-3	CAWSVQGATDTQYF
-	TRBV10-3	TRBJ2-2	CATGGTGELFF
-	TRBV5-6	TRBJ1-4	CASQRGATNEKLFF
-	TRBV6-1	TRBJ1-2	CASSEARGGYGYTF
-	TRBV10-1	TRBJ2-7	CASSELGEGKQYF
medium-sized	TRBV29-1	TRBJ2-1	CSVASGDRAYNEQFF
medium-sized	TRBV6-1	TRBJ2-5	CAIDDSQETQYF
-	TRBV6-1	TRBJ2-7	CASSAWTGPSSPSYEQYF
-	TRBV20-1	TRBJ2-5	CSARVGAAQYF
medium-sized	TRBV27	TRBJ2-5	CASRGLAGEETQYF
-	TRBV6-5	TRBJ1-2	CASSLTSGGTYGYTF
-	TRBV29-1	TRBJ1-1	CSRKGRHLTIQNTEAFF
-	TRBV12-3/TRBV12-4	TRBJ2-4	CASSFPRPAKGAKNIQYF
-	TRBV12-3/TRBV12-4	TRBJ2-2	CASSQDRGWGELFF
-	TRBV30	TRBJ1-5	CAWSGSEGQPQHF
-	TRBV6-6	TRBJ2-3	CASTPGGRASTDTQYF
medium-sized	TRBV11-1	TRBJ2-7	CASSWGQGYEQYF
-	TRBV7-6	TRBJ1-1	CASSPSMNTEAFF
-	TRBV5-1	TRBJ2-1	CASSLELADNEQFF
-	TRBV6-1	TRBJ1-1	CASSEAGRAWNTEAFF
medium-sized	TRBV6-5	TRBJ2-1	CASSRTRGNEQFF
-	TRBV7-6	TRBJ2-1	CASSPGRARYNEQFF
medium-sized	TRBV6-5	TRBJ2-2	CASSYSQLGSAGELFF
medium-sized	TRBV6-1	TRBJ2-1	CASSVLGGPAPGRRTQFF
-	TRBV6-5	TRBJ2-7	CASSKVTASRPYEQYF
-	TRBV15	TRBJ2-7	CATSRTLLKAKRGSSYEQYF
-	TRBV30	TRBJ2-5	CAWSRIGVWYQETQYF
-	TRBV19	TRBJ2-7	CASSVQNRGRDEQYF
-	TRBV27	TRBJ2-1	CASSLGGGEQFF
-	TRBV5-6	TRBJ1-1	CASSLGVRPPGAFF
-	TRBV6-4	TRBJ1-5	CASTGGGAHQPQHF
-	TRBV13	TRBJ2-6	CASSLGVGLSGANVLTF
-	TRBV6-5	TRBJ2-3	CASRTSDSTDTQYF
-	TRBV5-6	TRBJ1-2	CASSLLQGLYGYTF
-	TRBV30	TRBJ1-2	CAWSVDVGSGYTF
-	TRBV7-9	TRBJ2-3	CASSPGLAYTDTQYF
-	TRBV15	TRBJ2-7	CATSRGGNTYEQYF
-	TRBV12-3/TRBV12-4	TRBJ2-1	CASSSTTLNEQFF
-	TRBV18	TRBJ2-2	CASSPEGQGDTGELFF
-	TRBV7-2	TRBJ2-1	CASSQDGYNEQFF
-	TRBV18	TRBJ2-3	CASSPLGRADTQYF
-	TRBV6-1	TRBJ1-1	CASTGQINTEAFF
medium-sized	TRBV27	TRBJ1-1	CASSLSPSTEAFF
-	TRBV7-2	TRBJ2-3	CASSFFAPDTQYF
-	TRBV5-1	TRBJ1-3	CASSLGVSQSSGNTIYF
-	TRBV6-1	TRBJ1-1	CASSEARGRKENTEAFF
-	TRBV20-1	TRBJ2-1	CSASVWTSMDRSNEQFF
-	TRBV6-1	TRBJ1-2	CASARERASYGYTF